These T cell receptor beta chains were read from a single sample in a study of T-cell reconstitution after alpha-beta-depleted transplantation in children. TCRdb independently ran MiXCR on the PCR reads; one entry per CDR3 protein. The sample includes over 450,000 distinct CDR3 sequences, more than 9% of them seen just once. Sequencing used PBMCs, obtained before TCRalphabeta/CD19-depleted stem cell transplant. Every receptor here comes from a child younger than 10 with inherited bone marrow failure, due to receive a stem cell transplant. Each CDR3 is given with its conserved first and last residue. D genes are given only for firm matches. For some rows the clone size is stated as once, few or many, or as a class when expanded; others skip it.

-	TRBV5-6	-	TRBJ2-1	CASSPLGGTADNEQFF	TGTGCCAGCAGCCCCCTAGGTGGCACAGCCGACAATGAGCAGTTCTTC
many	TRBV19	TRBD2	TRBJ2-1	CASSPTSGLHNEQFF	TGTGCCAGTAGCCCGACTAGCGGGCTCCACAATGAGCAGTTCTTC
few	TRBV10-3	TRBD1	TRBJ2-7	CAITDGTDYEQYF	TGTGCCATCACCGATGGGACAGACTACGAGCAGTACTTC
many	TRBV5-1	-	TRBJ2-7	CASSYQTGTVTYEQYF	TGCGCCAGCAGCTACCAGACCGGGACGGTGACCTACGAGCAGTACTTC
-	TRBV5-1	TRBD1	TRBJ1-4	CASSSGTGNSEKLFF	TGCGCCAGCAGCTCCGGGACAGGGAATTCTGAAAAACTGTTTTTT
-	TRBV28	TRBD1	TRBJ2-5	CASLGGPGQVKETQYF	TGTGCCAGTTTAGGGGGACCGGGACAGGTGAAAGAGACCCAGTACTTC
many	TRBV12-3/TRBV12-4	TRBD2	TRBJ2-3	CASRDVAGARPDTQYF	TGTGCCAGCAGGGACGTAGCGGGAGCTCGTCCAGATACGCAGTATTTT
-	TRBV18	TRBD1	TRBJ1-6	CASSQGQVNSPLHF	TGTGCCAGCTCGCAGGGACAGGTCAATTCACCCCTCCACTTT
many	TRBV30	-	TRBJ2-1	CAWSEGLGEAHNEQFF	TGTGCCTGGAGTGAGGGTTTGGGGGAGGCCCACAATGAGCAGTTCTTC
-	TRBV20-1	-	TRBJ2-7	CSARVEGSGEQYF	TGCAGTGCTAGAGTTGAAGGATCGGGGGAGCAGTACTTC
many	TRBV4-1	-	TRBJ2-7	CASSQSPDRMYEQYF	TGCGCCAGCAGCCAATCCCCAGACAGAATGTACGAGCAGTACTTC
few	TRBV20-1	TRBD1	TRBJ2-5	CSAREGQGGRETQYF	TGCAGTGCTAGAGAGGGACAGGGAGGGCGGGAGACCCAGTACTTC